These 3 T cell receptor beta chains share one sample of origin, sequenced in a study of cytomegalovirus exposure and HLA in healthy donors. The PCR made use of 60 Vbeta and 13 Jbeta primers. Generated by immunoSEQ multiplex PCR, the TCRdb table keeps only in-frame clones and is missing some. The sample contains more than 80,000 clones, less than 70% of which appear only once. The sequencing input was PBMCs. The receptor set was obtained from a man in his fifties in good health and CMV-seronegative.

The J gene is TRBJ1-1, the V gene TRBV5-1; 7 positions match TRBD1. Per germline, CDR1 SGHRS and CDR2 YFSETQ. The CDR3 contains 17 residues. The V and J ends lost 7 bases and 0 bases, in that order; junction bases with no gene match: 15. In nucleotides, the CDR3 is TGCGCCAGCCTCCCTACAGGGGATCCGCTAATGAACACTGAAGCTTTCTTT. Amino acid sequence: CASLPTGDPLMNTEAFF.

V gene TRBV7-9 combines with J gene TRBJ1-2; D call uncertain. Trimming removed 5 bases from V and 6 bases from J, with 16 bases in between. CDR3 size: 14 residues. The germline V gene has CDR1 SEHNR and CDR2 FQNEAQ (reference sequence). The CDR3 DNA follows: TGTGCCAGCAGCCTGGCAGGCCTTCGCAATGGCTACACCTTC. It is translated as CASSLAGLRNGYTF.

The V gene is TRBV29-1, the J gene TRBJ2-2; D not certain. The CDR3 is made up of 12 amino acids. CDR1 and CDR2 from the germline V gene are SQVTM and ANQGSEA. Trimming took off 6 bases at V and 3 bases at J, with 8 bases between the two ends. CDR3 region: CSVRRDTGELFF. Written as DNA, the CDR3 is TGCAGCGTACGTCGGGACACCGGGGAGCTGTTTTTT.